These 5 T cell receptor beta chains were sequenced from one sample in a study of technical replicates of blood from a few donors. Data came from immunoSEQ multiplex PCR; TCRdb stores just in-frame clones and leaves some out. The sample lists 85,000 to 100,000 clones; 90% to 95% were seen once. Sequencing used T cells isolated from PBMCs. All receptors derive from a human donor in good health.

The chain carries TRBV6-1 and TRBJ2-7, with 7 bases identical to TRBD1. The CDR3 totals 15 residues. V was clipped by 4 bases and J by 3 bases; unmatched bases: 9. Germline CDR1 reads MNHNS; CDR2 reads SASEGT. The CDR3 loop reads CASSGLTGRNYEQYF. The DNA for the CDR3 is TGTGCCAGCAGTGGGCTGACAGGGAGAAACTACGAGCAGTACTTC.

V and J are TRBV6-5 and TRBJ1-2; weak D call: TRBD1 (5 bases). This CDR3 contains 11 residues. The ends were cut back, 2 bases at V and 14 bases at J, with 12 bases in the middle. Germline lookup yields CDR1 MNHEY and CDR2 SVGAGI. CDR3 region: CASSYGGSNTF. The CDR3 DNA reads TGTGCCAGCAGTTACGGGGGGAGTAATACCTTC.

The V and J genes are TRBV5-1 and TRBJ2-7; unclear D gene. The CDR3 covers 14 residues. The germline gives CDR1 SGHRS, CDR2 YFSETQ. V lost 4 bases and J 4 bases, leaving 15 bases between the germline ends. The CDR3 DNA follows: TGCGCCAGCAGCGCGGCAGCTAGAGTTTACGAGCAGTACTTC. Protein sequence: CASSAAARVYEQYF.

This chain links TRBV5-1 with TRBJ1-1, with 8 bases identical to TRBD1. Germline V gene lookup returns CDR1 SGHRS and CDR2 YFSETQ. The CDR3 runs 18 residues. V lost 5 bases and J lost 2; bases outside the gene matches: 17. The CDR3 region has the DNA TGCGCCAGCAGAAACCATAAGGACAGGGAGTTGGGTAACACTGAAGCTTTCTTT. Translating gives CASRNHKDRELGNTEAFF.

V is TRBV27 and J is TRBJ2-7; 10 bases map to TRBD2. Germline CDR1 is MNHEY and CDR2 is SMNVEV (reference sequence). The CDR3 is 15 amino acids. Unmatched junction bases numbered 10, after V lost 7 bases and J lost 4 bases. The CDR3 DNA sequence: TGTGCCAGCAAGGCGCGAAGCGGGAGGGTATACGAGCAGTACTTC. Its protein product is CASKARSGRVYEQYF.